One sample yielded the 18 T cell receptor beta chains listed below, sequenced in a study of identical twins. MiXCR, run by TCRdb on the 5' RACE reads, gives a single entry per CDR3 protein. The table includes roughly 250,000 distinct CDR3 sequences, about 14% detected once. Input material: memory (CD45RO+) T cells sorted from blood. These receptors all stem from a woman under 30 in good health.

The V gene is TRBV5-1, the J gene TRBJ1-2; 7 bases fit TRBD1. Germline V gene sequence: CDR1 SGHRS, CDR2 YFSETQ. The CDR3 length is 15 residues. Losses at the gene ends were 4 bases for V and 7 bases for J; bases not matched to a gene: 13. CDR3 amino acids: CASSGGQVELGGYTF. CDR3 bases: TGCGCCAGCAGCGGAGGACAGGTCGAGTTGGGTGGCTACACCTTC.

This clonotype came up a few times. This chain uses TRBV27 with TRBJ1-5; TRBD1 is a possible D gene (6 bases). The CDR3 covers 15 residues. Germline V gene lookup returns CDR1 MNHEY and CDR2 SMNVEV (reference sequence). Between the trimmed V and J ends, which lost 6 bases and 0 bases, there was a span of 12 bases. The CDR3 region has the DNA TGTGCCAGCAGCATCGACAGGTATAGCAATCAGCCCCAGCATTTT. Encoded protein: CASSIDRYSNQPQHF.

This clonotype was seen many times. The CDR3 region has the DNA TGTGCCAGCAGACGGACGGCGAAAGCTTTCTTT. Translated: CASRRTAKAFF. The rearrangement joins TRBV12-3 or TRBV12-4 to TRBJ1-1; the D is unclear. The CDR3 sequence is 11 residues long. Deletions cut 6 bases from V and 9 bases from J, with 11 bases between.

This clonotype was seen only a few times. The chain is built from TRBV7-3 and TRBJ1-1; D gene unclear. Trimming removed 3 bases from V and 1 base from J, with 6 bases in between. The CDR3 spans 13 residues. Germline-derived CDR1 and CDR2 are SGHTA and FQGTGA. CDR3 loop: CASSFEPNTEAFF. DNA of the CDR3: TGTGCCAGCAGCTTTGAACCGAACACTGAAGCTTTCTTT.

This clonotype occurred many times. The chain couples TRBV6-2 or TRBV6-3 to TRBJ2-1; D call uncertain. Trimming left V 1 base short and J 10 bases short, with 5 bases between. CDR1 and CDR2 from the germline V gene are MNHEY and SVGEGT. The length of the CDR3 is 11 residues. The CDR3 loop reads CASSYFGEQFF. CDR3 nucleotides: TGTGCCAGCAGTTACTTTGGGGAGCAGTTCTTC.

This clonotype has at least ten counts. The rearrangement links TRBV5-1 to TRBJ2-2; TRBD2 aligns across 9 bases. The trim removed 6 bases at V and 3 bases at J, leaving 6 bases unmatched. In germline, CDR1 is SGHRS, CDR2 YFSETQ. The CDR3 runs 15 residues. CDR3 coding DNA: TGCGCCAGCAATGGCGCTAGCGGGGACACCGGGGAGCTGTTTTTT. The encoded protein is CASNGASGDTGELFF.

The chain has TRBV10-3 and TRBJ1-5; the D is unclear. This CDR3 has 14 residues. Looked up from germline, CDR1 is ENHRY and CDR2 is SYGVKD. Trimming left V 10 bases short and J 0 bases short, with 13 bases between. The CDR3 spells CATESEYSNQPQHF. CDR3 DNA: TGTGCCACCGAGTCGGAATATAGCAATCAGCCCCAGCATTTT.

This CDR3 reads CASSRNTIYF. The CDR3 DNA follows: TGTGCCAGCAGCCGAAACACCATATATTTT. The rearrangement links TRBV7-2 to TRBJ1-3; no firm D call. Germline lookup yields CDR1 SGHTA and CDR2 FQGNSA. The ends were cut back, 5 bases at V and 5 bases at J, with 1 base in the middle. This CDR3 contains 10 residues.

The rearrangement links TRBV27 to TRBJ2-2; D may be TRBD1 (5 bases). Germline CDR1 reads MNHEY; CDR2 reads SMNVEV (reference sequence). The CDR3 sequence is 14 residues long. The ends were cut back, 0 bases at V and 7 bases at J, with 9 bases in the middle. The DNA for the CDR3 is TGTGCCAGCAGTTTATCCCCAGGGAACGGGGAGCTGTTTTTT. Encoded protein: CASSLSPGNGELFF.

This chain connects TRBV6-1 to TRBJ2-1; D gene unclear. The CDR3 sequence is 10 residues long. Germline CDR1 MNHNS, CDR2 SASEGT. The ends were cut back, 3 bases at V and 13 bases at J, with 7 bases in the middle. Here the CDR3 DNA reads TGTGCCAGCAGTGAGTTTATTCAGTTCTTC. Its translation: CASSEFIQFF.

The chain has TRBV6-2 or TRBV6-3 and TRBJ1-5; D gene unclear. Germline V CDR1 and CDR2: MNHEY, SVGEGT. The V and J ends lost 6 bases and 4 bases respectively, with 10 bases between them. CDR3 length: 13 residues. CDR3 sequence: CASRTDYNQPQHF. In DNA form, the CDR3 reads TGTGCCAGCAGAACGGACTATAATCAGCCCCAGCATTTT.

The CDR3 loop is CSGIRGADTDTQYF. The CDR3 DNA follows: TGCAGCGGGATACGGGGGGCAGACACAGATACGCAGTATTTT. The V call is TRBV29-1, the J call TRBJ2-3; D is perhaps TRBD2 (7 bases). The CDR3 consists of 14 residues. The germline V gene has CDR1 SQVTM and CDR2 ANQGSEA. The V and J ends lost 7 bases and 2 bases respectively, with 16 bases between them.

This chain connects TRBV18 to TRBJ1-1, with TRBD1 matching 7 bases. Germline trimming cut 6 bases from V and 0 bases from J; bases unmatched to any gene: 13. In germline, CDR1 is KGHSH, CDR2 LQKENI. This CDR3 is built from 17 residues. CDR3 sequence reads: CASSRQGMGGMNTEAFF. In DNA, the CDR3 is TGTGCCAGCTCGCGACAGGGTATGGGGGGCATGAACACTGAAGCTTTCTTT.

The rearrangement uses TRBV25-1 and TRBJ2-3, with 8 bases lining up with TRBD2. CDR1 MGHDK and CDR2 SYGVNS come from the germline V gene. This CDR3 contains 15 residues. V lost 1 base to trimming and J lost 6 bases; unmatched junction nucleotides: 6. CDR3 nucleotide sequence: TGTGCCAGCAGTGAATCCGGGGGGGGTAGGGATACGCAGTATTTT. Translated: CASSESGGGRDTQYF.

With regard to this clonotype: A much bigger clone sits one base away, suggesting this may be a read error. The chain joins TRBV4-1 to TRBJ2-7, with 8 bases that match TRBD1. The trim removed 7 bases at V and 4 bases at J, leaving 12 bases unmatched. The germline CDR1 and CDR2 sequences are MGHRA and YSYEKL. The CDR3 is 15 residues long. This CDR3 is CASKRLVGQGYEQYV. The DNA of the CDR3 is TGCGCCAGCAAGCGTCTTGTCGGACAGGGATACGAGCAGTACGTC.

This clonotype was recorded a few times. V is TRBV5-1 and J is TRBJ2-3; 7 bases are shared with TRBD1. The CDR3 length is 14 residues. Germline lookup yields CDR1 SGHRS and CDR2 YFSETQ. V shed 4 bases and J 5 bases; nucleotides not matched to a gene: 7. Here the CDR3 reads CASSATGSLDTQYF. CDR3 DNA sequence: TGCGCCAGCAGCGCGACAGGGTCTCTAGATACGCAGTATTTT.

The chain has TRBV20-1 and TRBJ2-3, with TRBD2 as a possible D gene (5 bases). The CDR3 runs to 15 residues. The V gene's germline CDR1 is DFQATT and CDR2 SNEGSKA (reference sequence). V dropped 0 bases and J dropped 0 bases, with 10 bases sitting between them. DNA for the CDR3: TGCAGTGCTAGAGATAGACGGGGAAGCACAGATACGCAGTATTTT. As protein: CSARDRRGSTDTQYF.

This clonotype was counted a few times. The junction shows a germline mismatch at one end, possibly a read error. This rearrangement joins TRBV7-9 to TRBJ2-7, with 9 bases lining up with TRBD1. The CDR3 length is 13 residues. The germline V gene encodes CDR1 SEHNR and CDR2 FQNEAQ (reference sequence). CDR3 coding DNA: TGTGCCAGCAGCTTAGGGACAGGGGACCTCCTTAACTTC. It translates to CASSLGTGDLLNF.